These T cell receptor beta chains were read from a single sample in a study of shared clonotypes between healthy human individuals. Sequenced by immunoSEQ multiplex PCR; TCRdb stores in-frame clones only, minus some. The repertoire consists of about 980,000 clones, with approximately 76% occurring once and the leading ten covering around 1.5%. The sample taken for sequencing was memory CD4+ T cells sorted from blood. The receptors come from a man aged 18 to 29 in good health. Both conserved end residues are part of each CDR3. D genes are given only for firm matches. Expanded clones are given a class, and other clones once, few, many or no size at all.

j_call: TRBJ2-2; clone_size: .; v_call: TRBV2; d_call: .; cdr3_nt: TGTGCCAGCAGTAACCGGGATCAAAACACCGGGGAGCTGTTTTTT; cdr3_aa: CASSNRDQNTGELFF
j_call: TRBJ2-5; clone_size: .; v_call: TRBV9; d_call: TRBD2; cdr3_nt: TGTGCCAGCAGGAAGACTAGCGGGAGAAGTGGGGACCTGAAAGAGACCCAGTACTTC; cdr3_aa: CASRKTSGRSGDLKETQYF
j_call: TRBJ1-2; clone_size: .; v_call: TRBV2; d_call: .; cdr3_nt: TGTGCCAGCAGAGCGACGGAAAACTATGGCTACACCTTC; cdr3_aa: CASRATENYGYTF
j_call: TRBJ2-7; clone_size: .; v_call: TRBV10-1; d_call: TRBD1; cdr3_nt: TGCGCCAGCAGTGAGATGAGACAGGGCTACGAGCAGTACTTC; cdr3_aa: CASSEMRQGYEQYF
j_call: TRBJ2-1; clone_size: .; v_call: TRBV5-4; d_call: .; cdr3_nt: TGTGCCAGCAGCTTGCGGGAACTATACAATGAGCAGTTCTTC; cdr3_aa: CASSLRELYNEQFF
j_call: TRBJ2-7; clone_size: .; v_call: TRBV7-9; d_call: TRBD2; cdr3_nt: TGTGCCAGCAGCTTAGGGTTTAGCGGGAGCTCGTACGAGCAGTACTTC; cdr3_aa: CASSLGFSGSSYEQYF
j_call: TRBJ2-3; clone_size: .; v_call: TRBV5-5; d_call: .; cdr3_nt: TGTGCCAGCAGCTTGTTTGTCAGCAAGGGCACAGATACGCAGTATTTT; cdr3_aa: CASSLFVSKGTDTQYF
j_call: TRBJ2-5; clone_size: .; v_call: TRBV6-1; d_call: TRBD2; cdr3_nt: TGTGCCACCACTGACGCGACTAGCGGGAAAGGGAAGACCCAGTACTTC; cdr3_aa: CATTDATSGKGKTQYF
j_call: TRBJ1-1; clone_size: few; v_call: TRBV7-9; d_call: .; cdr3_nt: TGTGCCAGCAGCCCCCGGACGGACAAAGCTTTCTTT; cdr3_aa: CASSPRTDKAFF
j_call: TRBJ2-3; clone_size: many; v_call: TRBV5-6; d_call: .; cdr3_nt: TGTGCCAGCAGCCTTAGTAGGAGGGCAGATACGCAGTATTTT; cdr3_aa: CASSLSRRADTQYF
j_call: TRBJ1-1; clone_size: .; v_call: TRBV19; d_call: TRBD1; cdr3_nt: TGTGCCAGTAGTATCGGAAGGGGCGGACAGGGGGAAGCTTTCTTT; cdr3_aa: CASSIGRGGQGEAFF
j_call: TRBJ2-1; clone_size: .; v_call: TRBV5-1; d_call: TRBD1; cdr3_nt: TGCGCCAGCAGCTTGGCCTCAGGGGGCAACTACAATGAGCAGTTCTTC; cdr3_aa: CASSLASGGNYNEQFF
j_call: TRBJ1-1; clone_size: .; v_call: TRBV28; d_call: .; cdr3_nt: TGTGCCAGCAGTTTGGGACATCCGCCCGAAGCTTTCTTT; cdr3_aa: CASSLGHPPEAFF
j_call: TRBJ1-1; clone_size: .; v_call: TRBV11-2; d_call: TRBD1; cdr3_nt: TGTGCCAGCAGCTCGGGACAGAAGAACACTGAAGCTTTCTTT; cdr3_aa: CASSSGQKNTEAFF
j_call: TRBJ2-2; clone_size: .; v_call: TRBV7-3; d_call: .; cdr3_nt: TGTGCCAGCAGCTCCGACGGGCACAGGGTAAACACCGGGGAGCTGTTTTTT; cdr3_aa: CASSSDGHRVNTGELFF
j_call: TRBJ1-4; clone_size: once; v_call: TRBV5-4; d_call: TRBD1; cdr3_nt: TGTGCCAGCAGGGAACAGGGGGCTAATGAAAAACTGTTTTTT; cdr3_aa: CASREQGANEKLFF
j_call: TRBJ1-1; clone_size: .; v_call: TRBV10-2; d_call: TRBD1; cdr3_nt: TGCGCCAGCAGGGGACAGACGAACACTGAAGCTTTCTTT; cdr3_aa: CASRGQTNTEAFF
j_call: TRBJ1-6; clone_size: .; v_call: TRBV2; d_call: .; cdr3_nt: TGTGCCAGCGGAGGGGCGTGGGGGATGGGTTCACCCCTCCACTTT; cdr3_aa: CASGGAWGMGSPLHF
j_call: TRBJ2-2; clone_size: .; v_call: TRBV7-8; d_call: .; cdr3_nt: TGTGCCAGCAGCTTAGCTTTGATCTGGAACACCGGGGAGCTGTTTTTT; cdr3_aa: CASSLALIWNTGELFF
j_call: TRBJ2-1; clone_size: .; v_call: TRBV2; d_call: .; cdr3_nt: TGTGCCAGCAGTGTGGAGGGGCCCTCCTACAATGAGCAGTTCTTC; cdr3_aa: CASSVEGPSYNEQFF
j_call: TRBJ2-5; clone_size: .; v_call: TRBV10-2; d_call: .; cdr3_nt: TGCGCCAGCAGTGATCTCGGTACTATGGGAGAGACCCAGTACTTC; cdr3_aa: CASSDLGTMGETQYF
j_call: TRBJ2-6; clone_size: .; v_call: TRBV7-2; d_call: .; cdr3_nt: TGTGCCAGCACCCCACAAAGGACTTCCGGGGCCAACGTCCTGACTTTC; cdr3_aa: CASTPQRTSGANVLTF
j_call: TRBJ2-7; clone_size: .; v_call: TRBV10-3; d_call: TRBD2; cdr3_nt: TGTGCCCCTAGGGAGCGGGAGCGGTACGAGCAGTACTTC; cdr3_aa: CAPRERERYEQYF
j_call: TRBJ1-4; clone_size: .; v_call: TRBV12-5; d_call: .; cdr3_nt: TGTGCTAGTGGTTCGACAGGCAAGGCGACTAATGAAAAACTGTTTTTT; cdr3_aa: CASGSTGKATNEKLFF
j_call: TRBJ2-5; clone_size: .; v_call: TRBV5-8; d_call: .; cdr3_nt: TGTGCCAGCAGCTTGGTTAGGAGCGGAGAGACCCAGTACTTC; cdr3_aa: CASSLVRSGETQYF
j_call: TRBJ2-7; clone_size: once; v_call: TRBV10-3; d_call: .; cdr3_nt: TGTGCCATCAGTGATAGCGGCTCCCTCTACGAGCAGTACTTC; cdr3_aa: CAISDSGSLYEQYF
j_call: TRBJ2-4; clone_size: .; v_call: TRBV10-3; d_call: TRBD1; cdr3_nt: TGTGCCATCAGTGAGGGGAACAGGGGAGAAAGCATTCAGTACTTC; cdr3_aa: CAISEGNRGESIQYF
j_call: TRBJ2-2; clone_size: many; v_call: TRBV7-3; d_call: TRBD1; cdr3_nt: TGTGCCAGCAGCTTAACTCCCGGGACAGGGAACACCGGGGAGCTGTTTTTT; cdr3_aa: CASSLTPGTGNTGELFF